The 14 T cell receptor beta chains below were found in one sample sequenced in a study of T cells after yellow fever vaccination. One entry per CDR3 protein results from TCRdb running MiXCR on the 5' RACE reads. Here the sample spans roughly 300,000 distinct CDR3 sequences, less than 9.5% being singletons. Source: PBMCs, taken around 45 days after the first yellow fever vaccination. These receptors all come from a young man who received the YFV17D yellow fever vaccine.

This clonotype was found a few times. The DNA of the CDR3 is TGTGCCAGCAGTTACGTCTCTAGCCGTATCACAGATACGCAGTATTTT. Translation: CASSYVSSRITDTQYF. The rearrangement uses TRBV6-2 or TRBV6-3 and TRBJ2-3; D is possibly TRBD2 (5 bases). V lost 2 bases and J lost 2, with 14 bases in between. CDR1 MNHEY and CDR2 SVGEGT come from the germline V gene. This CDR3 has 16 residues.

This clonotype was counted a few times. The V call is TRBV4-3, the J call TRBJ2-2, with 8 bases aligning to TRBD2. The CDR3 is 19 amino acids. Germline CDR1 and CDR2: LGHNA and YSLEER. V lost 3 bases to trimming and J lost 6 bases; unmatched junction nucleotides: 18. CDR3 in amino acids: CASSQNLAGSGTLAGELFF. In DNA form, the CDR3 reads TGCGCCAGCAGCCAGAACCTAGCGGGCAGTGGAACCCTCGCCGGGGAGCTGTTTTTT.

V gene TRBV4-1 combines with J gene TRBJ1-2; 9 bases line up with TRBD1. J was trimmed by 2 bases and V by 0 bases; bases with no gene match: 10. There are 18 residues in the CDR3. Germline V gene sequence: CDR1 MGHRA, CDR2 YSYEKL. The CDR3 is CASSQERGTGTGNYGYTF. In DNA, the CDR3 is TGCGCCAGCAGCCAAGAAAGAGGTACCGGGACAGGGAACTATGGCTACACCTTC.

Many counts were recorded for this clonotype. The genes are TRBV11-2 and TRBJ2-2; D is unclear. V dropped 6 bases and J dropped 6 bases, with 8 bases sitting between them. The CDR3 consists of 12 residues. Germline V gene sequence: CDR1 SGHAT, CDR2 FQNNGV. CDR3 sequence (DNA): TGTGCCAGCAGGCCGCAACCCGGGGAGCTGTTTTTT. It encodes CASRPQPGELFF.

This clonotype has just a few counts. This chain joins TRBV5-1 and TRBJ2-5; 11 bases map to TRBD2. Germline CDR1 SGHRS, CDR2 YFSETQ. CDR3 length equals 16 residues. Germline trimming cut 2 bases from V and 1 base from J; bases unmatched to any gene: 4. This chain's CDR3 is CASSFPSGGSQETQYF. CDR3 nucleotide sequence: TGCGCCAGCAGCTTCCCTAGCGGGGGGTCCCAAGAGACCCAGTACTTC.

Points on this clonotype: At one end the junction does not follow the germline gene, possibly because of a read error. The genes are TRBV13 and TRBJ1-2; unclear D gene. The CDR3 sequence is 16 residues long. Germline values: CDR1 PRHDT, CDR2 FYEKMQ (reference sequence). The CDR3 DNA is TGTGCCAGCAGCGTAGGTTACAGAAACACTAACTATGGCTACACCTTC. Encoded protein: CASSVGYRNTNYGYTF.

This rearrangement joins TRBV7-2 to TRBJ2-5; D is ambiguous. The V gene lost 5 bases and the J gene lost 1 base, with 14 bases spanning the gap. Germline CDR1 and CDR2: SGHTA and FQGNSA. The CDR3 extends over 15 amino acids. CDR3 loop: CASSRARLLQETQYF. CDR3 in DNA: TGTGCCAGCAGCCGGGCGAGACTGCTCCAAGAGACCCAGTACTTC.

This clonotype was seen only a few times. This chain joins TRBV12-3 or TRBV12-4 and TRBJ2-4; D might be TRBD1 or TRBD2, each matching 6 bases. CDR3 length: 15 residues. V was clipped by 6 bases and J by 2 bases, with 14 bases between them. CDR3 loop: CASRGMGGPKNIQYF. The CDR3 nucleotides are TGTGCCAGCAGGGGGATGGGGGGCCCCAAAAACATTCAGTACTTC.

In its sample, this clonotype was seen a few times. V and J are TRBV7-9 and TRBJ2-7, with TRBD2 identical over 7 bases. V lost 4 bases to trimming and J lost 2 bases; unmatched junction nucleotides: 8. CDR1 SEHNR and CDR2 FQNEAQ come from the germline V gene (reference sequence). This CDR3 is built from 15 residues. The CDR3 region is CASSSGGAFAYEQYV. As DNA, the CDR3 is TGTGCCAGCAGCTCGGGAGGCGCCTTTGCCTACGAGCAGTACGTC.

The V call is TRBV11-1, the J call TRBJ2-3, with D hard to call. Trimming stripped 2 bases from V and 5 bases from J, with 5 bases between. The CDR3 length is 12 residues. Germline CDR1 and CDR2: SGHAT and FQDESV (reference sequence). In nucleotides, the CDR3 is TGTGCCAGCAGCTTATGGATAGATACGCAGTATTTT. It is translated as CASSLWIDTQYF.

CDR3 sequence reads: CASSLAARSYGYTF. The CDR3 region has the DNA TGTGCCAGCAGCTTGGCGGCCCGGTCCTATGGCTACACCTTC. The chain joins TRBV7-9 to TRBJ1-2; D is undetermined. The CDR3 extends over 14 amino acids. V was cut by 3 bases and J by 4 bases, with 12 bases left in between. Germline lookup yields CDR1 SEHNR and CDR2 FQNEAQ (reference sequence).

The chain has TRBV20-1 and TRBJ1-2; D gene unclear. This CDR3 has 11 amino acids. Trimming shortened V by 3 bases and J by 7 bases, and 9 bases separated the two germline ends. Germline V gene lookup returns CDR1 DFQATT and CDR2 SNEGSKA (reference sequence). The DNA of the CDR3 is TGCAGTGCTAGTCTTCGGTCTGGCTACACCTTC. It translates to CSASLRSGYTF.

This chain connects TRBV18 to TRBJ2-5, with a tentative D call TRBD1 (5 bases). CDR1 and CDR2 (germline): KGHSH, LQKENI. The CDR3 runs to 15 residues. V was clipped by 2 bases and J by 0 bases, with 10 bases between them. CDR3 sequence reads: CASSPRGGDQETQYF. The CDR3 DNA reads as TGTGCCAGCTCACCAAGGGGTGGGGACCAAGAGACCCAGTACTTC.

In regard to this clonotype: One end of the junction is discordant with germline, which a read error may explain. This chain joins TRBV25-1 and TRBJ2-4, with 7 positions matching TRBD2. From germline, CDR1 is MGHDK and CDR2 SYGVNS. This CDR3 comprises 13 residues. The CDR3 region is CTSGDQPMDIQYF. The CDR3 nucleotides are TGTACCAGCGGGGATCAACCCATGGACATTCAGTACTTC.